The 22 T cell receptor beta chains below were found in one sample sequenced in a study of regulatory dendritic cells for organ transplantation. These receptors have no known antigen. Sorted T cells were CFSE-labeled and cultured 5 days with allogeneic regulatory or mature dendritic cells at 1:10. Only in-frame clones appear in the TCRdb table, and some are missing; sequencing was by immunoSEQ multiplex PCR. The sample has about 12,000 clones, 74% seen once. The specimen sequenced was naive CD4+ T cells from blood cultured with regulatory dendritic cells. As to subset: CD45RA+ naive T cells. All receptors derive from a human donor in good health.

The chain recombines TRBV6-1 with TRBJ1-5; 9 positions match TRBD1. CDR3 size: 15 residues. The J segment lost 3 bases and the V segment lost 6 bases, leaving 6 bases of the junction unmatched. Germline-derived CDR1 and CDR2 are MNHNS and SASEGT. The CDR3: CASRGTGGSNQPQHF. The CDR3 DNA follows: TGTGCCAGCAGGGGAACAGGGGGCTCCAATCAGCCCCAGCATTTT.

The chain recombines TRBV5-1 with TRBJ2-3; 13 bases map to TRBD2. The CDR3 extends over 16 amino acids. Germline V lookup: CDR1 SGHRS, CDR2 YFSETQ. Losses at the gene ends were 1 base for V and 5 bases for J; bases not matched to a gene: 4. The CDR3 bases are TGCGCCAGCAGCTTGACTAGCGGGGGGGCCATAGATACGCAGTATTTT. The encoded protein is CASSLTSGGAIDTQYF. The variable domain in full, completed from reference TRBV5-1 and TRBJ2-3, reads KAGVTQTPRYLIKTRGQQVTLSCSPISGHRSVSWYQQTPGQGLQFLFEYFSETQRNKGNFPGRFSGRQFSNSRSEMNVSTLELGDSALYLCASSLTSGGAIDTQYFGPGTRLTVL.

V and J are TRBV5-1 and TRBJ2-7; 7 positions match TRBD2. CDR3 length equals 15 residues. Germline V CDR1 and CDR2: SGHRS, YFSETQ. With 5 bases clipped from V and 0 bases from J, the junction kept 8 bases outside the gene matches. The CDR3 sequence: CASSLGGGNSYEQYF. The CDR3 coding sequence is TGCGCCAGCAGTCTTGGCGGGGGAAACTCCTACGAGCAGTACTTC.

The chain employs TRBV5-4 and TRBJ1-1; the match to TRBD1 covers 7 bases. This CDR3 comprises 15 residues. The ends lost 1 base at V and 0 bases at J; junction bases unmatched: 3. The germline V gene encodes CDR1 SGHNT and CDR2 YYREEE (reference sequence). CDR3 sequence reads: CASSLKGGLNTEAFF. In DNA, the CDR3 is TGTGCCAGCAGCTTGAAAGGGGGCTTGAACACTGAAGCTTTCTTT. The variable domain in full, with the rest retrieved from reference TRBV5-4 and TRBJ1-1, is ETGVTQSPTHLIKTRGQQVTLRCSSQSGHNTVSWYQQALGQGPQFIFQYYREEENGRGNFPPRFSGLQFPNYSSELNVNALELDDSALYLCASSLKGGLNTEAFFGQGTRLTVV.

CDR3 sequence (DNA): TGTGCCAGCAGCTTAGCGGGACTAGTTACAGATACGCAGTATTTT. Residues: CASSLAGLVTDTQYF. The V gene is TRBV7-9, the J gene TRBJ2-3; 8 nucleotides line up with TRBD2. The trim removed 0 bases at V and 3 bases at J, leaving 2 bases unmatched. The CDR3 is 15 amino acids. CDR1 and CDR2 from the germline V gene are SEHNR and FQNEAQ (reference sequence).

The chain joins TRBV19 to TRBJ1-5; 8 bases agree with TRBD1. The CDR3 loop spans 16 amino acids. Trimming took 4 bases from V and 0 from J; bases not matched to a gene: 5. Germline CDR1 and CDR2: LNHDA and SQIVND (reference sequence). The CDR3 DNA reads TGTGCCAGTAGTAGACAGGGGCAAGGTAGCAATCAGCCCCAGCATTTT. This codes for CASSRQGQGSNQPQHF.

The chain couples TRBV18 to TRBJ2-3, with D possibly matching TRBD2 (6 bases). CDR1 is KGHSH and CDR2 is LQKENI in the germline V gene. This CDR3 spans 15 amino acids. Trimming cost V 5 bases and J 3 bases, with 15 bases left between them. The CDR3 region has the DNA TGTGCCAGCTCAAGGGACTCTCCCGGGACAGATACGCAGTATTTT. Amino acids: CASSRDSPGTDTQYF.

Only a few counts were recorded for this clone. The CDR3 bases are TGTGCCAGCAGCTTATCGTCAGGGGGCGACGGGGGCTACACCTTC. It yields the protein CASSLSSGGDGGYTF. The rearrangement uses TRBV7-3 and TRBJ1-2, with TRBD1 identical over 8 bases. The ends lost 2 bases at V and 8 bases at J; junction bases unmatched: 10. In germline, CDR1 is SGHTA, CDR2 FQGTGA. The CDR3 contains 15 residues.

The chain employs TRBV5-6 and TRBJ1-1, with D perhaps matching TRBD1 (6 bases). The CDR3 is 15 residues long. CDR1 is SGHDT, CDR2 YYEEEE, per germline. Trimming removed 6 bases at V and 0 bases at J, with 15 bases between. CDR3 in DNA: TGTGCCAGCACGGAACAGGGACGAATGAACACTGAAGCTTTCTTT. This codes for CASTEQGRMNTEAFF.

This clone came up once. The CDR3 coding sequence is TGTGCCAGCACCACCGTCAGCGCGGGGGGGTATGAGCAGTTCTTC. Residues: CASTTVSAGGYEQFF. V is TRBV6-5 and J is TRBJ2-1; 9 nucleotides agree with TRBD2. Germline V gives CDR1 MNHEY, CDR2 SVGAGI. CDR3 length equals 15 residues. V lost 7 bases to trimming and J lost 8 bases; unmatched junction nucleotides: 12.

The V gene is TRBV6-5, the J gene TRBJ2-7; 7 nucleotides line up with TRBD1. This CDR3 spans 13 amino acids. V was pared by 5 bases and J by 6 bases, with 7 bases of the junction left unmatched. Germline V gene sequence: CDR1 MNHEY, CDR2 SVGAGI. The CDR3 DNA reads TGTGCCAGCAGTGGGACAGCCACCTCCGAGCAGTACTTC. Translated: CASSGTATSEQYF.

V is TRBV14 and J is TRBJ1-2; 8 bases match TRBD1. The CDR3 runs 14 residues. Germline assignment: CDR1 SGHDN and CDR2 FVKESK. The V gene end was trimmed by 1 base and the J gene end by 7 bases; junction bases not matched to a gene: 5. The CDR3 reads CASSQALTGAGYTF. DNA of the CDR3: TGTGCCAGCAGCCAAGCCCTGACAGGGGCTGGCTACACCTTC.

This clone was found a few times. CDR3 in amino acids: CASSEYGGQGHGYTF. The CDR3 DNA follows: TGTGCCAGCAGTGAATACGGTGGGCAAGGTCATGGCTACACCTTC. The chain couples TRBV2 to TRBJ1-2; D uncertain. Germline V CDR1 and CDR2: SNHLY, FYNNEI. This CDR3 contains 15 residues. V was shortened by 2 bases and J by 6 bases, with 16 bases between the two germline ends.

This chain connects TRBV5-1 to TRBJ1-1, with a tentative D call TRBD1 (6 bases). This CDR3 region has 13 residues. Trimming removed 3 bases from V and 8 bases from J, with 14 bases in between. Germline V gene lookup returns CDR1 SGHRS and CDR2 YFSETQ. CDR3 bases: TGCGCCAGCAGCTGGGCCACAGGGAGCGAAGCTTTCTTT. This sequence encodes CASSWATGSEAFF.

The chain uses TRBV7-6 and TRBJ2-5, with TRBD1 as a possible D gene (6 bases). From germline, CDR1 is SGHVS and CDR2 FNYEAQ. This CDR3 has 13 amino acids. The V end lost 5 bases, the J end lost 2 bases, and 9 bases lay between the germline ends. The CDR3 DNA sequence: TGTGCCAGCAGCCTCGGACAGCAAGAGACCCAGTACTTC. This encodes CASSLGQQETQYF.

The chain uses TRBV27 and TRBJ1-5, with 7 positions matching TRBD1. Germline CDR1 reads MNHEY; CDR2 reads SMNVEV (reference sequence). V was clipped by 5 bases and J by 8 bases; unmatched bases: 15. CDR3 length: 16 residues. CDR3 DNA sequence: TGTGCCAGCAGTCCATCGACAGGGTCCGGCAGGGAGCCCCAGCATTTT. As protein: CASSPSTGSGREPQHF.

V gene TRBV13 combines with J gene TRBJ1-3; D is unclear. This CDR3 region has 14 residues. The V and J ends lost 2 bases and 4 bases respectively, with 9 bases between them. CDR1 and CDR2 from the germline V gene are PRHDT and FYEKMQ (reference sequence). CDR3 sequence reads: CASSLMAAGNTIYF. The CDR3 DNA reads as TGTGCCAGCAGCTTAATGGCGGCCGGAAACACCATATATTTT.

Within the sample, this clone is medium-sized. J is TRBJ2-7 and V is TRBV2; weak D call: TRBD1 (5 bases). The CDR3 has 14 amino acids. With 2 bases removed from V and 6 bases from J, the gap between germline ends came to 14 bases. From germline, CDR1 is SNHLY and CDR2 FYNNEI. The CDR3 region is CASSESRASGEQYF. The DNA of the CDR3 is TGTGCCAGCAGTGAATCCAGGGCCTCGGGCGAGCAGTACTTC.

DNA for the CDR3: TGTGCCAGCAGCGTAGAGAGGGGGACTAGCGGGGAAGATACGCAGTATTTT. This translates into CASSVERGTSGEDTQYF. The chain uses TRBV9 and TRBJ2-3, with 13 bases fitting TRBD2. Losses at the gene ends were 0 bases for V and 5 bases for J; bases not matched to a gene: 6. This CDR3 region has 17 residues. Germline CDR1 reads SGDLS; CDR2 reads YYNGEE.

CDR3 nucleotide sequence: TGTGCCAGTACCCCCGCCCGAGGACAGGGGTATAGCAATCAGCCCCAGCATTTT. The encoded protein is CASTPARGQGYSNQPQHF. The chain employs TRBV19 and TRBJ1-5, with 9 nucleotides matching TRBD1. CDR1 LNHDA and CDR2 SQIVND come from the germline V gene (reference sequence). The CDR3 is 18 amino acids. V lost 7 bases to trimming and J lost 0 bases; unmatched junction nucleotides: 13.

The chain is built from TRBV9 and TRBJ2-3; TRBD2 agrees at 10 bases. CDR1 SGDLS and CDR2 YYNGEE come from the germline V gene. J gave up 2 bases and V 0 bases, and 6 bases lay outside the gene matches. The CDR3 loop spans 17 amino acids. In DNA form, the CDR3 reads TGTGCCAGCAGCGTAGCCGGGACTAGCGTATTCACAGATACGCAGTATTTT. Protein: CASSVAGTSVFTDTQYF.

This clone showed up just a few times. V gene TRBV6-5 combines with J gene TRBJ1-6; no firm D call. This CDR3 region has 15 residues. The V gene lost 2 bases and the J gene lost 5 bases, with 10 bases spanning the gap. Germline V gene sequence: CDR1 MNHEY, CDR2 SVGAGI. CDR3 in DNA: TGTGCCAGCAGTTACGGGCCTCCCAATAATTCACCCCTCCACTTT. The encoded protein is CASSYGPPNNSPLHF.